These 11 T cell receptor beta chains were sequenced from one sample in a study of CD8+CD57+ T cells in acquired aplastic anemia (dated by TCRdb to the late 2010s). The data were produced on an Illumina HiSeq 2000. Profiling of TCR beta VDJ combinations and CDR3 sequences used genomic DNA as the template. Using fastp trimming at Q25 and MiXCR clonotype assembly, TCRdb reanalyzed the public sequencing data and kept in-frame beta chains. Each record represents a unique CDR3 protein, reported with the most common genes and DNA among its rows. The sample table shows some 170,000 distinct CDR3 sequences, and around 48% are seen once. The ten largest clones capture about 1% of the sample. The patients picked for sequencing were ones in whom flow cytometry had shown an expansion of CD8+CD57+ cells. Sequenced sample: sorted CD4+, CD8+, or CD8+CD57+ T cells (not recorded which) from PBMCs. The receptors stem from a human donor with aplastic anemia.

This clonotype was seen repeatedly, ten times or more. The chain couples TRBV5-1 to TRBJ1-1, with 7 nucleotides matching TRBD1. Germline V gives CDR1 SGHRS, CDR2 YFSETQ. With V trimmed by 3 bases and J by 1 base, 6 bases remained unmatched. The CDR3 contains 15 residues. The CDR3 DNA sequence: TGCGCCAGCAGCTCTTCGGGACAGACGAACACTGAAGCTTTCTTT. Translated: CASSSSGQTNTEAFF. Supplemented by reference TRBV5-1 and TRBJ1-1, the full variable domain reads KAGVTQTPRYLIKTRGQQVTLSCSPISGHRSVSWYQQTPGQGLQFLFEYFSETQRNKGNFPGRFSGRQFSNSRSEMNVSTLELGDSALYLCASSSSGQTNTEAFFGQGTRLTVV.

The chain recombines TRBV12-3 or TRBV12-4 with TRBJ2-7; D is unresolved. Trimming shortened V by 2 bases and J by 3 bases, and 5 bases separated the two germline ends. There are 12 residues in the CDR3. In DNA form, the CDR3 reads TGTGCCAGCAGTTTAATGGGCTACGAGCAGTACTTC. Translating gives CASSLMGYEQYF.

The chain couples TRBV20-1 to TRBJ2-2, with TRBD2 matching over 11 bases. V dropped 4 bases and J dropped 1; count of bases not matched to a gene: 2. The length of the CDR3 is 15 residues. The germline V gene encodes CDR1 DFQATT and CDR2 SNEGSKA (reference sequence). The CDR3 bases are TGCAGTGCTAAGACTAGCGGGGTGAACACCGGGGAGCTGTTTTTT. Translation gives CSAKTSGVNTGELFF.

The chain combines TRBV10-3 with TRBJ1-2, with D unclear. CDR1 and CDR2 from the germline V gene are ENHRY and SYGVKD. This CDR3 contains 12 residues. V was clipped by 6 bases and J by 12 bases, with 17 bases between them. The DNA for the CDR3 is TGTGCCATCAGCAGACCGGGCTCTGGAAACACCTTC. As protein: CAISRPGSGNTF.

This clonotype was observed a handful of times. The chain has TRBV7-9 and TRBJ2-3; D remains unclear. Germline V gene sequence: CDR1 SEHNR, CDR2 FQNEAQ (reference sequence). V lost 3 bases and J lost 2, with 6 bases in between. The CDR3 totals 13 residues. The CDR3 sequence: CASSLVFTDTQYF. CDR3 nucleotides: TGTGCCAGCAGCTTGGTCTTCACAGATACGCAGTATTTT.

This clonotype has at least ten counts. Relative to the germline gene, one junction end is altered; a read error may explain this. This chain joins TRBV7-7 and TRBJ2-5; 12 positions match TRBD2. Germline V lookup: CDR1 SSHAT, CDR2 FNYEAQ (reference sequence). The CDR3 runs to 17 residues. The CDR3 spells CASSQRGLAGLGETQYF. The CDR3 region has the DNA TGTGCTAGCAGCCAGAGGGGACTAGCGGGTCTGGGAGAGACCCAGTACTTC.

About this clonotype: A much larger clone differs by one base, so this may be a read error. The rearrangement joins TRBV5-1 to TRBJ2-5, with 10 bases matching TRBD2. Germline CDR1 reads SGHRS; CDR2 reads YFSETQ. The CDR3 is 14 amino acids. CDR3 amino acids: CTSISGGAQETQYF. Written as DNA, the CDR3 is TGCACCAGCATAAGCGGGGGGGCCCAGGAGACCCAGTACTTC.

The chain carries TRBV19 and TRBJ2-6; the D gene is possibly TRBD1 (5 bases). Germline-derived CDR1 and CDR2 are LNHDA and SQIVND (reference sequence). The CDR3 totals 17 residues. V lost 7 bases and J 0 bases, leaving 16 bases between the germline ends. CDR3 amino acids: CASMASQVVSGANVLTF. DNA of the CDR3: TGTGCCAGTATGGCCTCACAGGTCGTCTCTGGGGCCAACGTCCTGACTTTC. The full variable domain, completed using reference TRBV19 and TRBJ2-6, is DGGITQSPKYLFRKEGQNVTLSCEQNLNHDAMYWYRQDPGQGLRLIYYSQIVNDFQKGDIAEGYSVSREKKESFPLTVTSAQKNPTAFYLCASMASQVVSGANVLTFGAGSRLTVL.

The rearrangement uses TRBV29-1 and TRBJ1-2, with D tentatively TRBD1 (6 bases). The CDR3 consists of 15 residues. V was trimmed by 4 bases and J by 4 bases, leaving 19 bases between them. Looked up from germline, CDR1 is SQVTM and CDR2 is ANQGSEA. CDR3 nucleotide sequence: TGCAGCGTTGGGTTCTTGGCAGGGGAGACCTATGGCTACACCTTC. Amino acids: CSVGFLAGETYGYTF.

A note on this clonotype: A much larger clone lies one base from this, so it may be a read error. This sequence joins TRBV20-1 and TRBJ1-1; TRBD1 matches at 11 bases. Germline-derived CDR1 and CDR2 are DFQATT and SNEGSKA (reference sequence). This CDR3 spans 14 amino acids. J was trimmed by 3 bases and V by 1 base; bases with no gene match: 1. In DNA, the CDR3 is TGCAGTGCTAGAGGGGACAGGGGGGACACTGAAGCTTTCTTT. Translation gives CSARGDRGDTEAFF.

The chain couples TRBV29-1 to TRBJ2-7; a possible D gene is TRBD2 (6 bases). This CDR3 contains 12 residues. V was trimmed by 5 bases and J by 3 bases, leaving 11 bases between them. Germline assignment: CDR1 SQVTM and CDR2 ANQGSEA. The CDR3 DNA reads TGCAGCGTTCAAGTGGGGGGCTACGAGCAGTACTTC. Amino acid sequence: CSVQVGGYEQYF.